The 15 T cell receptor beta chains below all came from one sample that was sequenced in a study of molecular identifiers for immune sequencing clone quantification. TCRdb re-analysed the PCR reads in MiXCR, keeping a single row per CDR3 protein. The repertoire holds over 90,000 distinct CDR3 sequences, under 40% seen once, with about 9.1% in the top ten. The sample was naive CD8+ T cells from blood, with Jurkat cell RNA spiked in. This sample's subset: FACS-sorted CD8+CD4-CCR7+CD45RA+ naive T cells. These receptors all come from a human donor in good health. Some libraries in this study had Jurkat cell RNA spiked in.

This clonotype was counted only a few times. The DNA for the CDR3 is TGTGCCAGCAGCTTAGGAGGCGGAGACGCTGCCTACGAGCAGTACTTC. Translated: CASSLGGGDAAYEQYF. This rearrangement joins TRBV7-6 to TRBJ2-7, with unresolved D. The CDR3 consists of 16 residues. V gave up 1 base and J gave up 2 bases, with 15 bases separating them. Germline V gives CDR1 SGHVS, CDR2 FNYEAQ.

This clonotype was counted only a few times. V is TRBV7-9 and J is TRBJ2-5, with TRBD2 matching over 9 bases. With V trimmed by 5 bases and J by 5 bases, 12 bases remained unmatched. CDR1 SEHNR and CDR2 FQNEAQ come from the germline V gene (reference sequence). The CDR3 sequence is 16 residues long. As DNA, the CDR3 is TGTGCCAGCAGCCTTCCGATGGTAGCGGGAGTTGAGACCCAGTACTTC. Protein: CASSLPMVAGVETQYF.

This rearrangement joins TRBV27 to TRBJ2-5; unclear D gene. Germline V gene lookup returns CDR1 MNHEY and CDR2 SMNVEV (reference sequence). The CDR3 is made up of 14 amino acids. V lost 6 bases, J lost 5 bases, and 16 bases lay in between. DNA of the CDR3: TGTGCCAGCAGCCGCGAGGAATTCGGGGAGACCCAGTACTTC. Its protein is CASSREEFGETQYF.

This chain connects TRBV9 to TRBJ2-1; D call uncertain. CDR1 is SGDLS and CDR2 is YYNGEE in the germline V gene. This CDR3 spans 12 amino acids. V lost 4 bases to trimming and J lost 8 bases, with 10 bases between them. The CDR3: CASSPTEYEQFF. In DNA form, the CDR3 reads TGTGCCAGCAGCCCGACCGAGTATGAGCAGTTCTTC.

This chain links TRBV4-1 with TRBJ2-1, with D unresolved. Trimming stripped 2 bases from V and 5 bases from J, with 16 bases between. The V gene's germline CDR1 is MGHRA and CDR2 YSYEKL. The CDR3 is 16 amino acids. The DNA of the CDR3 is TGCGCCAGCAGCCAACGTGTGGTGGAGAATAACAATGAGCAGTTCTTC. This sequence encodes CASSQRVVENNNEQFF.

As regards this clonotype: Possible read error: a much larger clone is one base away. The chain joins TRBV5-1 to TRBJ2-1, with 8 bases matching TRBD1. From germline, CDR1 is SGHRS and CDR2 YFSETQ. This CDR3 has 15 amino acids. J lost 9 bases, V lost 1 base, and 9 bases had no gene match. The CDR3 DNA reads as TGCGCCAGCAGCTTGTTTGTGGGACAGGTGTCTGAGCAGTTCTTC. It yields the protein CASSLFVGQVSEQFF.

The rearrangement joins TRBV15 to TRBJ2-3, with 14 bases fitting TRBD2. Germline loops: CDR1 LNHNV, CDR2 YYDKDF (reference sequence). V lost 3 bases to trimming and J lost 8 bases; unmatched junction nucleotides: 10. The CDR3 runs 17 residues. The CDR3 sequence: CATSSSLGLAGVGTQYF. As DNA, the CDR3 is TGTGCCACCAGCAGTTCACTGGGACTAGCGGGAGTAGGTACGCAGTATTTT.

This chain links TRBV10-2 with TRBJ1-1; D remains unclear. The V end lost 8 bases, the J end lost 3 bases, and 7 bases lay between the germline ends. The CDR3 runs to 11 residues. Germline lookup yields CDR1 WSHSY and CDR2 SAAADI. The CDR3 is CASGLHTEAFF. The DNA of the CDR3 is TGCGCCAGCGGTCTGCACACTGAAGCTTTCTTT.

Remarks on this clonotype: A read error may be the cause here, since a much bigger clone is one base away. The CDR3 DNA reads as TGTGCCAGCAGTTTATTTTCAGTCAATAATTCACCCCTCTACTTT. Residues: CASSLFSVNNSPLYF. The rearrangement links TRBV28 to TRBJ1-6; D is unclear. This CDR3 has 15 amino acids. Per the germline V gene, CDR1 is MDHEN and CDR2 is SYDVKM.

In its sample, this clonotype was seen many times. The chain joins TRBV28 to TRBJ2-3; a possible D gene is TRBD1 (5 bases). V lost 4 bases, J lost 5 bases, and 13 bases lay in between. There are 14 residues in the CDR3. CDR1 and CDR2 (germline): MDHEN, SYDVKM. The CDR3 loop reads CASSSRGTGDTQYF. As DNA, the CDR3 is TGTGCCAGCAGTTCTAGGGGAACGGGAGATACGCAGTATTTT. Drawing the rest from reference TRBV28 and TRBJ2-3, the complete variable domain is DVKVTQSSRYLVKRTGEKVFLECVQDMDHENMFWYRQDPGLGLRLIYFSYDVKMKEKGDIPEGYSVSREKKERFSLILESASTNQTSMYLCASSSRGTGDTQYFGPGTRLTVL.

As regards this clonotype: Sequence at one end of the junction differs from germline and may be a read error. V usage is TRBV24-1 and J usage is TRBJ2-2; no firm D call. Germline values: CDR1 KGHDR, CDR2 SFDVKD. This CDR3 spans 12 amino acids. The CDR3 spells CVTSLDGGELFF. DNA of the CDR3: TGTGTCACCAGTCTCGACGGCGGGGAGCTGTTTTTT.

This clonotype was counted a few times. The chain is built from TRBV7-9 and TRBJ2-7; possibly TRBD2 for D (6 bases). Germline CDR1 SEHNR, CDR2 FQNEAQ (reference sequence). The V gene lost 3 bases and the J gene lost 2 bases, with 11 bases spanning the gap. The CDR3 extends over 14 amino acids. This CDR3 is CASSFDSGPYEQYF. Here the CDR3 DNA reads TGTGCCAGCAGCTTCGATAGCGGCCCCTACGAGCAGTACTTC.

Regarding this clonotype: One end of the junction varies from germline; a read error may be responsible. The rearrangement joins TRBV6-1 to TRBJ2-7; TRBD2 aligns across 12 bases. Per the germline V gene, CDR1 is MNHNS and CDR2 is SASEGT. The CDR3 has 16 amino acids. This CDR3 is CAGSESVTSGRPLRYF. The DNA of the CDR3 is TGTGCCGGCAGTGAATCCGTTACTAGCGGGAGGCCCTTGCGGTACTTC.

In its sample, this clonotype was seen a few times. The rearrangement links TRBV19 to TRBJ2-2; D unclear. CDR1 and CDR2 (germline): LNHDA, SQIVND (reference sequence). This CDR3 has 13 residues. V was pared by 7 bases and J by 5 bases, with 11 bases between. CDR3 DNA: TGTGCCAGTACCCTAGGCAGAACCGGGGAGCTGTTTTTT. Its protein product is CASTLGRTGELFF.

This chain links TRBV7-2 with TRBJ2-7, with 7 bases that match TRBD2. With 5 bases clipped from V and 1 base from J, the junction kept 5 bases outside the gene matches. Germline CDR1 and CDR2: SGHTA and FQGNSA. The length of the CDR3 is 14 residues. The CDR3 region has the DNA TGTGCCAGCAGCCCAGGGCGGGAGTCCTACGAGCAGTACTTC. This translates into CASSPGRESYEQYF.